This T cell receptor (beta chain) was documented in a study of T cell responses to AZD1222 COVID-19 vaccine. Broader study findings: Just 5 or 6 AZD1222 recipients tested seropositive at baseline. There were vaccine-associated CD4 TCRs across spike, dominant at 160-218 and 743-854.

With regard to this clone: Antigen unknown. A junction end diverges from the germline sequence, so it may reflect a read error.

Only in-frame clones appear in the TCRdb table, and some are missing; sequencing was by immunoSEQ multiplex PCR. The profile covers some 140,000 clones, with about 91% appearing a single time and less than 2% taken by the ten largest. The source material was peripheral blood, sampled 28 days after the second AZD1222 dose. The TCR originated in an adult who received the AZD1222 COVID-19 vaccine.

For the CDR3, the DNA is TGTGCCAGCAGCTTATTCTCCGGGACAGCCGGGTCTCTCTCCTTC. This gives the protein CASSLFSGTAGSLSF. This chain links TRBV7-8 with TRBJ1-2; 7 bases fit TRBD1. The CDR3 consists of 15 residues. Germline V gives CDR1 SGHVS, CDR2 FQNEAQ.